This T cell receptor (beta chain) is from a study of T cells in Graves' hyperthyroidism and ophthalmopathy. There are 14 residues in the CDR3. CDR1 is SNHLY, CDR2 FYNNEI, per germline. Trimming at V came to 8 bases and at J to 4 bases, leaving 9 bases not matched to a gene. Orbital computed tomography, thyroid ultrasound, serum thyroxine and TRAb, and clinical symptoms together informed the diagnoses. Amplification of TCR beta CDR3 regions was performed using RNA transcripts as template. Carried out on the TCR CDR3, a first-round RT-PCR used the HTBI primer set. One entry per CDR3 protein results from TCRdb running MiXCR on the multiplex PCR reads. This sample has hundreds of thousands of distinct CDR3 sequences, with roughly 17% found just once.

The rearrangement links TRBV2 to TRBJ1-2, with 8 bases matching TRBD1. This sequence was found in a woman in her late teens or twenties with Graves' hyperthyroidism. Sample: blood. CDR3 nucleotide sequence: TGTGCCAGCCCGACTAGGGACAGGCCCTATGGCTACACCTTC. This gives the protein CASPTRDRPYGYTF.